A single sample is the source of the 27 T cell receptor beta chains below, sequenced in a study of T cells in Graves' hyperthyroidism and ophthalmopathy. TCR beta CDR3 region amplification was performed from RNA transcripts. RT-PCR in the first round (using the HTBI primer set) targeted the TCR CDR3. MiXCR was run by TCRdb on the multiplex PCR reads, yielding one entry per CDR3 protein. Here the sample spans 350,000 to 450,000 distinct CDR3 sequences, approximately 15% being singletons. The sequencing sample was made of blood. Receptors originate from a woman in her fifties or sixties with Graves' hyperthyroidism.

The rearrangement links TRBV6-1 to TRBJ2-4; TRBD2 might be the D (6 bases). Trimming removed 8 bases from V and 15 bases from J, with 26 bases in between. Germline CDR1 reads MNHNS; CDR2 reads SASEGT. This CDR3 is 14 amino acids long. The DNA of the CDR3 is TGTGCCAGCGGACAAAAGGGACTCCCCCATGGATGGTACTTC. Translating it yields CASGQKGLPHGWYF.

This clonotype was recorded a few times. The chain has TRBV10-3 and TRBJ2-5; the D call may be TRBD1 or TRBD2 (5 bases each). This CDR3 region has 12 residues. Germline V gene data show CDR1 as ENHRY and CDR2 as SYGVKD. Trimming took 3 bases from V and 5 from J, leaving 7 bases between them. CDR3 in amino acids: CAISDREETQYF. As DNA, the CDR3 is TGTGCCATCAGTGACAGGGAGGAGACCCAGTACTTC.

This clonotype occurred a few times. This chain connects TRBV5-1 to TRBJ2-1, with D possibly TRBD2 on 5 matching bases. Trimming took 5 bases from V and 0 from J, leaving 12 bases between them. CDR1 and CDR2 (germline): SGHRS, YFSETQ. The CDR3 sequence is 15 residues long. CDR3 coding DNA: TGCGCCAGCAGAGAGAGCGGCAGCTCCTACAATGAGCAGTTCTTC. The encoded protein is CASRESGSSYNEQFF.

This clonotype was counted only a few times. This chain uses TRBV5-6 with TRBJ2-4; a possible D gene is TRBD1 (5 bases). Germline CDR1 and CDR2: SGHDT and YYEEEE. CDR3 length equals 17 residues. The germline V and J ends were trimmed by 0 bases and 0 bases, with 13 bases remaining between them. The CDR3 reads CASSLDPRVEAKNIQYF. In DNA form, the CDR3 reads TGTGCCAGCAGCTTGGATCCCAGGGTGGAAGCCAAAAACATTCAGTACTTC. Drawing the rest from reference TRBV5-6 and TRBJ2-4, the complete variable domain is DAGVTQSPTHLIKTRGQQVTLRCSPKSGHDTVSWYQQALGQGPQFIFQYYEEEERQRGNFPDRFSGHQFPNYSSELNVNALLLGDSALYLCASSLDPRVEAKNIQYFGAGTRLSVL.

This clonotype was counted ten times or more. The genes are TRBV7-9 and TRBJ2-5, with D perhaps TRBD2 (7 bases). The V and J ends lost 1 base and 5 bases respectively, with 14 bases between them. Germline V CDR1 and CDR2: SEHNR, FQNEAQ (reference sequence). The CDR3 spans 15 residues. The CDR3 nucleotides read TGTGCCAGCAGCTTAGGGTGGGGGGGCTTGGAGACCCAGTACTTC. Its protein product is CASSLGWGGLETQYF. Looking up the rest from reference TRBV7-9 and TRBJ2-5 gives the full variable domain: DTGVSQNPRHKITKRGQNVTFRCDPISEHNRLYWYRQTLGQGPEFLTYFQNEAQLEKSRLLSDRFSAERPKGSFSTLEIQRTEQGDSAMYLCASSLGWGGLETQYFGPGTRLLVL.

This clonotype was detected only a few times. The J gene is TRBJ2-5, the V gene TRBV10-3; tentative D call: TRBD2 (6 bases). This CDR3 contains 13 residues. Germline V CDR1 and CDR2: ENHRY, SYGVKD. V lost 8 bases and J lost 3, with 13 bases in between. The CDR3 nucleotides are TGTGCCATCCGCGGGGTGGAAAAAGAGACCCAGTACTTC. Translating gives CAIRGVEKETQYF.

A remark on this clonotype: Germline is not matched at one junction end, which may reflect a read error. The chain recombines TRBV11-2 with TRBJ2-5; 7 nucleotides agree with TRBD1. Germline loops: CDR1 SGHAT, CDR2 FQNNGV. The CDR3 covers 16 residues. CDR3 nucleotide sequence: TGTACCAGCAGCTTGAGGGTCAGCACAGGGGCTGAGACCCAGTACTTC. Amino acid sequence: CTSSLRVSTGAETQYF.

This clonotype appeared many times. CDR3 amino acids: CASSPQGREAFF. Written as DNA, the CDR3 is TGTGCCAGCTCACCCCAGGGCAGGGAAGCTTTCTTT. This sequence joins TRBV18 and TRBJ1-1; D is possibly TRBD1 (5 bases). CDR1 is KGHSH and CDR2 is LQKENI in the germline V gene. The CDR3 is 12 residues long. The V end lost 3 bases, the J end lost 8 bases, and 10 bases lay between the germline ends.

This clonotype was counted at least ten times. V usage is TRBV3-1 and J usage is TRBJ2-1, with TRBD2 matching over 8 bases. This CDR3 is built from 18 residues. Losses at the gene ends were 0 bases for V and 0 bases for J; bases not matched to a gene: 7. CDR1 is LGHDT and CDR2 is YNNKEL in the germline V gene (reference sequence). This CDR3 reads CASSQDSLAGSSYNEQFF. CDR3 DNA: TGTGCCAGCAGCCAAGATAGCCTAGCGGGTTCCTCCTACAATGAGCAGTTCTTC.

The chain joins TRBV6-6 to TRBJ2-5, with a weak D call TRBD2 (6 bases). CDR3 length equals 15 residues. V lost 2 bases, J lost 1 base, and 11 bases lay in between. Germline V gene data show CDR1 as MNHNY and CDR2 as SVGAGI (reference sequence). CDR3 in amino acids: CASSYLGGPQETQYF. The CDR3 DNA sequence: TGTGCCAGCAGTTACCTAGGAGGGCCCCAAGAGACCCAGTACTTC.

V is TRBV5-1 and J is TRBJ2-6, with D possibly being TRBD1 or TRBD2 (7 bases each). Trimming took 1 base from V and 0 from J, leaving 14 bases between them. The CDR3 consists of 18 residues. Per the germline V gene, CDR1 is SGHRS and CDR2 is YFSETQ. CDR3 residues: CASSLNQGGSSGANVLTF. The DNA of the CDR3 is TGCGCCAGCAGCTTGAATCAGGGGGGGAGCTCTGGGGCCAACGTCCTGACTTTC.

This clonotype has at least ten counts. The chain recombines TRBV27 with TRBJ2-3, with D perhaps being TRBD1 or TRBD2 (5 bases each). Germline V gene data show CDR1 as MNHEY and CDR2 as SMNVEV (reference sequence). There are 14 residues in the CDR3. Deletions cut 4 bases from V and 9 bases from J, with 17 bases between. The CDR3 is CASSSTSGTGTQYF. The CDR3 bases are TGTGCCAGCAGTTCAACTTCAGGGACGGGGACGCAGTATTTT.

This clonotype was counted ten times or more. V is TRBV7-2 and J is TRBJ2-7, with D perhaps matching TRBD2 (5 bases). V lost 1 base and J 2 bases, leaving 9 bases between the germline ends. CDR1 is SGHTA and CDR2 is FQGNSA in the germline V gene. The CDR3 length is 14 residues. This CDR3 is CASSLGQRPYEQYF. CDR3 sequence (DNA): TGTGCCAGCAGCTTAGGCCAGCGGCCCTACGAGCAGTACTTC.

This clonotype was recorded at least ten times. For the CDR3, the DNA is TGTGCCACCAGCAGCGAGACAGGGGGCTTCTGGGAGACCCAGTACTTC. Translating it yields CATSSETGGFWETQYF. The chain uses TRBV15 and TRBJ2-5; TRBD1 matches 10 bases. The CDR3 length is 16 residues. Germline V gives CDR1 LNHNV, CDR2 YYDKDF (reference sequence). V lost 3 bases, J lost 5 bases, and 9 bases stayed unmatched.

This clonotype was detected a few times. V and J are TRBV25-1 and TRBJ1-4; perhaps TRBD1 as D (5 bases). V lost 3 bases, J lost 6 bases, and 11 bases lay in between. Germline lookup yields CDR1 MGHDK and CDR2 SYGVNS. CDR3 length: 14 residues. CDR3 amino acids: CASSDSRGHEKLFF. The DNA for the CDR3 is TGTGCCAGCAGTGACTCACGGGGCCATGAAAAACTGTTTTTT.

Ten or more counts support this clonotype. The chain combines TRBV2 with TRBJ1-5, with 12 nucleotides matching TRBD1. The CDR3 runs 19 residues. CDR1 is SNHLY, CDR2 FYNNEI, per germline. Trimming removed 5 bases from V and 2 bases from J; junction bases left unmatched: 13. The CDR3 sequence is CASSPRDRGLLEGNQPQHF. CDR3 nucleotides: TGTGCCAGCAGTCCCCGGGACAGGGGGCTACTCGAGGGCAATCAGCCCCAGCATTTT.

The V gene is TRBV6-1, the J gene TRBJ1-1; D is uncertain. V lost 1 base to trimming and J lost 2 bases, with 11 bases between them. This CDR3 has 15 residues. Germline lookup yields CDR1 MNHNS and CDR2 SASEGT. CDR3 DNA sequence: TGTGCCAGCAGTGAAGTCCGGGCGGGTAACACTGAAGCTTTCTTT. It yields the protein CASSEVRAGNTEAFF.

The sample holds a few counts of this clonotype. The rearrangement links TRBV19 to TRBJ1-5; perhaps TRBD1 as D (5 bases). The length of the CDR3 is 15 residues. V was pared by 6 bases and J by 6 bases, with 18 bases between. Per germline, CDR1 LNHDA and CDR2 SQIVND (reference sequence). DNA of the CDR3: TGTGCCAGTAGGGGGGGGGGACTCTCCGGTCAGCCCCAGCATTTT. Its translation: CASRGGGLSGQPQHF.

This clonotype came up many times. In DNA, the CDR3 is TGTGCCAGCAGCTTAGGTCGGCGGGAAGCAACAGATACGCAGTATTTT. Protein sequence: CASSLGRREATDTQYF. The chain joins TRBV11-3 to TRBJ2-3; the D gene is possibly TRBD2 (6 bases). The ends were cut back, 1 base at V and 3 bases at J, with 14 bases in the middle. Germline CDR1 reads SGHNT; CDR2 reads YENEEA. This CDR3 comprises 16 residues. The variable domain in full, with the rest retrieved from reference TRBV11-3 and TRBJ2-3, is EAGVVQSPRYKIIEKKQPVAFWCNPISGHNTLYWYLQNLGQGPELLIRYENEEAVDDSQLPKDRFSAERLKGVDSTLKIQPAELGDSAVYLCASSLGRREATDTQYFGPGTRLTVL.

The gene calls are TRBV20-1 and TRBJ1-1; TRBD1 is a possible D gene (5 bases). Germline V gives CDR1 DFQATT, CDR2 SNEGSKA (reference sequence). V was clipped by 2 bases and J by 10 bases, with 20 bases between them. The CDR3 is 14 residues long. CDR3 in amino acids: CSARTGTILGGAFF. As DNA, the CDR3 is TGCAGTGCTAGAACCGGGACGATTCTCGGCGGAGCTTTCTTT.

This clonotype occurred many times. The chain's CDR3 is CASSQERHYEQYF. CDR3 nucleotide sequence: TGCGCCAGCAGCCAAGAGAGGCACTACGAGCAGTACTTC. J is TRBJ2-7 and V is TRBV4-1; no reliable D call. Trimming took off 0 bases at V and 3 bases at J, with 6 bases between the two ends. CDR3 length: 13 amino acids. Germline V gene lookup returns CDR1 MGHRA and CDR2 YSYEKL.

This clonotype was seen only a few times. The J gene is TRBJ2-1, the V gene TRBV27, with D maybe TRBD2 (5 bases). The germline gives CDR1 MNHEY, CDR2 SMNVEV (reference sequence). V was clipped by 5 bases and J by 4 bases, with 18 bases between them. This CDR3 comprises 16 residues. DNA of the CDR3: TGTGCCAGCAGTCTACAGAGGGCTAAACTATACAATGAGCAGTTCTTC. The encoded protein is CASSLQRAKLYNEQFF.

This clonotype was detected many times. The rearrangement joins TRBV7-9 to TRBJ1-3; 9 bases are a match to TRBD1. Germline lookup yields CDR1 SEHNR and CDR2 FQNEAQ (reference sequence). This CDR3 is built from 15 residues. Trimming removed 1 base from V and 2 bases from J; junction bases left unmatched: 0. CDR3 coding DNA: TGTGCCAGCAGCTTAGGACAGGGGGCTGGAAACACCATATATTTT. Translated, it gives CASSLGQGAGNTIYF.

This clonotype was seen at least ten times. The gene calls are TRBV29-1 and TRBJ2-1; no definite D call. Germline CDR1 reads SQVTM; CDR2 reads ANQGSEA. Trimming removed 6 bases at V and 9 bases at J, with 27 bases between. The CDR3 totals 16 residues. CDR3 nucleotides: TGCAGCGTCCACCTCCTATCGCCCCCGGTAATGGGTGAGCAGTTCTTC. Translating it yields CSVHLLSPPVMGEQFF.

This clonotype was found many times. The chain is built from TRBV11-3 and TRBJ1-1; 7 bases agree with TRBD1. The junction had 6 bases not matched to a gene; V was cut back by 5 bases and J by 0 bases. Germline CDR1 SGHNT, CDR2 YENEEA. The length of the CDR3 is 15 residues. CDR3 protein: CASSAHRGMNTEAFF. The CDR3 DNA reads as TGTGCCAGCAGCGCCCACAGGGGAATGAACACTGAAGCTTTCTTT.

This clonotype has only a few counts. The chain carries TRBV7-3 and TRBJ2-1; 7 bases align to TRBD2. The CDR3 covers 15 residues. CDR1 and CDR2 (germline): SGHTA, FQGTGA. J was trimmed by 8 bases and V by 5 bases; bases with no gene match: 12. CDR3 in DNA: TGTGCCAGCAGCCTCCAGAGCGGGATGGGCGATGAGCAGTTCTTC. Protein product: CASSLQSGMGDEQFF.

CDR3 residues: CASSTDRGIGSNQPQHF. The CDR3 DNA reads as TGTGCCAGCAGCACGGACAGGGGGATAGGTAGCAATCAGCCCCAGCATTTT. The chain joins TRBV7-9 to TRBJ1-5; 10 nucleotides match TRBD1. The length of the CDR3 is 17 residues. V lost 5 bases and J lost 0; bases outside the gene matches: 7. Germline assignment: CDR1 SEHNR and CDR2 FQNEAQ (reference sequence).